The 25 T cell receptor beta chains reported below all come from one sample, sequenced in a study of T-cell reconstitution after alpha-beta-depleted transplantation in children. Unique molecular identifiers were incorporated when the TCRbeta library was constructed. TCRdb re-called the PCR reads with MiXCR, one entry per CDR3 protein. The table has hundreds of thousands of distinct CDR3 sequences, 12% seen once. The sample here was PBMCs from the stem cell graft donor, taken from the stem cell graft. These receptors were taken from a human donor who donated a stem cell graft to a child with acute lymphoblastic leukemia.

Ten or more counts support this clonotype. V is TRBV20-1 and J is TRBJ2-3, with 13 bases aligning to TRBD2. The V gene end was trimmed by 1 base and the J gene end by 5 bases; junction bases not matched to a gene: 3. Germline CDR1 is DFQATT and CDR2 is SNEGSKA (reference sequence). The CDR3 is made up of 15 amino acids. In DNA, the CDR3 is TGCAGTGCTAGAGGAGGGACTAGCGGGAAAGATACGCAGTATTTT. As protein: CSARGGTSGKDTQYF.

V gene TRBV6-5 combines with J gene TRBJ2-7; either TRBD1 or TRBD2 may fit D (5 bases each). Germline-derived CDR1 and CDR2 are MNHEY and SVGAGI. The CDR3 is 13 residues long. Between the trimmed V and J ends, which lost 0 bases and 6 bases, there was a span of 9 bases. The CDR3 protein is CASSYSKGSEQYF. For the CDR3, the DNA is TGTGCCAGCAGTTACTCGAAGGGGAGCGAGCAGTACTTC.

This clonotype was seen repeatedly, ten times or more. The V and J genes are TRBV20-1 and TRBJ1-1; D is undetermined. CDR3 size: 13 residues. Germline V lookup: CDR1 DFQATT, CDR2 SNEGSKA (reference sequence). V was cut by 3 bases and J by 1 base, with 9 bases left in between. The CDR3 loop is CSASGRRNTEAFF. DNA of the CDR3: TGCAGTGCTAGTGGACGCCGGAACACTGAAGCTTTCTTT.

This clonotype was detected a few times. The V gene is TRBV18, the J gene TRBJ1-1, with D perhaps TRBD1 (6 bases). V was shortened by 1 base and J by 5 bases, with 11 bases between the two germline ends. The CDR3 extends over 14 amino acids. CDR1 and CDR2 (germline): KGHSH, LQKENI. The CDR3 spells CASSPLQGGTEAFF. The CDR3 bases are TGTGCCAGCTCACCACTACAGGGAGGGACTGAAGCTTTCTTT. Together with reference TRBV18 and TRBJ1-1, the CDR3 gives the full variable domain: NAGVMQNPRHLVRRRGQEARLRCSPMKGHSHVYWYRQLPEEGLKFMVYLQKENIIDESGMPKERFSAEFPKEGPSILRIQQVVRGDSAAYFCASSPLQGGTEAFFGQGTRLTVV.

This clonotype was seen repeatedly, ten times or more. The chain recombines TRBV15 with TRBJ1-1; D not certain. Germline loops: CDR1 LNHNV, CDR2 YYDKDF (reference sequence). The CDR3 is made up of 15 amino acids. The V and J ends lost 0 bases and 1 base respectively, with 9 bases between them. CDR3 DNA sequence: TGTGCCACCAGCAGAGATGGGTCAGCGAACACTGAAGCTTTCTTT. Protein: CATSRDGSANTEAFF.

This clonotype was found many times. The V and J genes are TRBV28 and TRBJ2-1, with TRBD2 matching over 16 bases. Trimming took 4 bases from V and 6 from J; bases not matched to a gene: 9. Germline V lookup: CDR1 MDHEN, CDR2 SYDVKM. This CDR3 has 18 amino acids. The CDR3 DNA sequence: TGTGCCAGCAGTTCTCCGGGACTAGCGGGAGGGAGGAGCAATGAGCAGTTCTTC. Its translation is CASSSPGLAGGRSNEQFF.

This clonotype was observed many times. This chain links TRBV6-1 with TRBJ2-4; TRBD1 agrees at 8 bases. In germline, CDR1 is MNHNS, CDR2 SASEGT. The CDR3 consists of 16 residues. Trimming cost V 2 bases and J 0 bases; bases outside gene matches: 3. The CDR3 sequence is CASSERDRLAKNIQYF. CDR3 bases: TGTGCCAGCAGTGAAAGGGACAGGTTAGCCAAAAACATTCAGTACTTC.

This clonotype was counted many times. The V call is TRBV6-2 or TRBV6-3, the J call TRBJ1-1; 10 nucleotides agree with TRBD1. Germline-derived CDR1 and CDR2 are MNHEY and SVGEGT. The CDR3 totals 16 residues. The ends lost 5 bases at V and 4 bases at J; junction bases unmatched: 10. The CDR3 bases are TGTGCCAGCAGTCTCGGGACAGGGGAATGGGGCACTGAAGCTTTCTTT. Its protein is CASSLGTGEWGTEAFF.

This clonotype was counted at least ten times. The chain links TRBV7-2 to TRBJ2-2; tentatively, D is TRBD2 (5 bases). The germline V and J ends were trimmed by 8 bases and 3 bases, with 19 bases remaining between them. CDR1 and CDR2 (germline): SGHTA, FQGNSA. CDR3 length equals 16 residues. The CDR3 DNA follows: TGTGCCAGCCTTACCGGTGGGCGGGCCTACACCGGGGAGCTGTTTTTT. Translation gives CASLTGGRAYTGELFF.

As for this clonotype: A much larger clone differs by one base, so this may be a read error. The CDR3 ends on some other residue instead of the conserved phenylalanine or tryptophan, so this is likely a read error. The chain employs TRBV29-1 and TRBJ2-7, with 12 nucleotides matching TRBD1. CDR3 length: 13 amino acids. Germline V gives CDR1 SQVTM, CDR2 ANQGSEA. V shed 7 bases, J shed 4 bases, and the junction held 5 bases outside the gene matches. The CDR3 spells CSAGQGARYEQYY. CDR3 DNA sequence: TGCAGCGCGGGACAGGGGGCGAGGTACGAGCAGTACTAC.

CDR3 bases: TGTGCCGGCTGGGGGGCGGGAGCAAACCATGAGCAGTTCTTC. Amino acids: CAGWGAGANHEQFF. The chain joins TRBV30 to TRBJ2-1, with D possibly being TRBD2 (7 bases). V was pared by 8 bases and J by 8 bases, with 22 bases between. Per the germline V gene, CDR1 is GTSNPN and CDR2 is SVGIG (reference sequence). The CDR3 spans 14 residues.

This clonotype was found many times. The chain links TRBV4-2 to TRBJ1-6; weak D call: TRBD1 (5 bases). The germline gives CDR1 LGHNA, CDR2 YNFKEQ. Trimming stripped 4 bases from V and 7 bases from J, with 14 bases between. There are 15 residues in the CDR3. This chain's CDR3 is CASSPLGTENSPLHF. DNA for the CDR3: TGTGCCAGCAGCCCCTTGGGGACCGAGAATTCACCCCTCCACTTT.

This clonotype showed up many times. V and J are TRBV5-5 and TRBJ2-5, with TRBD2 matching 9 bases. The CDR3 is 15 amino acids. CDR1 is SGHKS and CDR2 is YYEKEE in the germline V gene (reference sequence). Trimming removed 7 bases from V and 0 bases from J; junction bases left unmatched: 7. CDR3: CASALAGLYQETQYF. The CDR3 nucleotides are TGTGCCAGCGCGCTAGCGGGGCTGTACCAAGAGACCCAGTACTTC.

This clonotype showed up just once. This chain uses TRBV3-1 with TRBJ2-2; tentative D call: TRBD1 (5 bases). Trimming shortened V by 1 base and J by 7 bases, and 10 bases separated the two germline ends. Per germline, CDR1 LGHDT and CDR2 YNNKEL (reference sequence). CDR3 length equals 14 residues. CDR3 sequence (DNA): TGTGCCAGCAGCCAAGCAGGGTCTAACGGGGAGCTGTTTTTT. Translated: CASSQAGSNGELFF.

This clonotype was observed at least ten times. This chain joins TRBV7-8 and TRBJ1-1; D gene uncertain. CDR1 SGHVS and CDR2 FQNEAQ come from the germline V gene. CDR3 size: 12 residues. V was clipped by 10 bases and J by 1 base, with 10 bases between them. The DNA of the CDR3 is TGTGCCACCTTTGGAGGGAACACTGAAGCTTTCTTT. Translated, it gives CATFGGNTEAFF.

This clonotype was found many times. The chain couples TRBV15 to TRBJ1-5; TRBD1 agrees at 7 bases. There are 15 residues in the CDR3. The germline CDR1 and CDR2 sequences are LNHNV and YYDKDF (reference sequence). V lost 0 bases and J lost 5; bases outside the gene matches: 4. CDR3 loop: CATSREAGGHQPQHF. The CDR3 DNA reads TGTGCCACCAGCAGAGAGGCAGGGGGACATCAGCCCCAGCATTTT.

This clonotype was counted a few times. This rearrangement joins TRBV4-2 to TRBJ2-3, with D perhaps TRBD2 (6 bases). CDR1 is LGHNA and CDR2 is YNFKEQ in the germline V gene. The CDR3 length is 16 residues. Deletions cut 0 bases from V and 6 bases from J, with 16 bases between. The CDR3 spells CASSQDQAAGGDTQYF. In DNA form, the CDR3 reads TGTGCCAGCAGCCAAGATCAAGCAGCGGGCGGGGATACGCAGTATTTT.

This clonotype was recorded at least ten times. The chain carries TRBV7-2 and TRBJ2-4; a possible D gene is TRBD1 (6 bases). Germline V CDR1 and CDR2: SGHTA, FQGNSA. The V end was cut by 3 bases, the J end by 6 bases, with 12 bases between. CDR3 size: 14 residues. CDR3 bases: TGTGCCAGCAGCTTGTTCAGGACAGTAAACATTCAGTACTTC. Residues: CASSLFRTVNIQYF.

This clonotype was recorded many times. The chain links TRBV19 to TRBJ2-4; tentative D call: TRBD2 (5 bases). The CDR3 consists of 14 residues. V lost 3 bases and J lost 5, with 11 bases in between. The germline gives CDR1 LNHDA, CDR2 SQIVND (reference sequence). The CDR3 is CASSIELGENIQYF. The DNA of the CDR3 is TGTGCCAGTAGTATCGAACTAGGCGAAAACATTCAGTACTTC.

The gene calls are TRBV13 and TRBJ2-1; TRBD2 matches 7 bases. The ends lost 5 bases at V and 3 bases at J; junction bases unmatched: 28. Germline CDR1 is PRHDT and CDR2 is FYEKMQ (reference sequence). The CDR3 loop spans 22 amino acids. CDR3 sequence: CASSPVFGAAGVPQRDYNEQFF. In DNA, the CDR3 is TGTGCCAGCAGCCCTGTCTTTGGGGCCGCGGGGGTACCACAGAGGGACTACAATGAGCAGTTCTTC. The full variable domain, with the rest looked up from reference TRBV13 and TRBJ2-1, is AAGVIQSPRHLIKEKRETATLKCYPIPRHDTVYWYQQGPGQDPQFLISFYEKMQSDKGSIPDRFSAQQFSDYHSELNMSSLELGDSALYFCASSPVFGAAGVPQRDYNEQFFGPGTRLTVL.

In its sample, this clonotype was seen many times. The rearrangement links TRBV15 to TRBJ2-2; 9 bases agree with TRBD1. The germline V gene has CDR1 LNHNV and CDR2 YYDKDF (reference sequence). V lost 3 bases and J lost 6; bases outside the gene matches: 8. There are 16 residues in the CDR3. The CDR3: CATSRSGTGRPGELFF. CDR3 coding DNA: TGTGCCACCAGCAGGTCCGGGACAGGGAGGCCCGGGGAGCTGTTTTTT.

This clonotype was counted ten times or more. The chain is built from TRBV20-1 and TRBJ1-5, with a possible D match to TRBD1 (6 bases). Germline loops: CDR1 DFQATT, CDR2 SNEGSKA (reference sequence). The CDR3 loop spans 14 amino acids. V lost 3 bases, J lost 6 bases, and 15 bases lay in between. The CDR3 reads CSASLSGVGQPQHF. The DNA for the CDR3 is TGCAGTGCTAGCTTGTCAGGGGTGGGTCAGCCCCAGCATTTT.

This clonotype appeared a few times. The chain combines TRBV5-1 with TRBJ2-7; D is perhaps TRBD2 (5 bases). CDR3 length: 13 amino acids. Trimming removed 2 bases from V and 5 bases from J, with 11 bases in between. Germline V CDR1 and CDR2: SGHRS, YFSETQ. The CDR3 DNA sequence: TGCGCCAGCAGCTTTACGGGGTTGCACGAGCAGTACTTC. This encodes CASSFTGLHEQYF.

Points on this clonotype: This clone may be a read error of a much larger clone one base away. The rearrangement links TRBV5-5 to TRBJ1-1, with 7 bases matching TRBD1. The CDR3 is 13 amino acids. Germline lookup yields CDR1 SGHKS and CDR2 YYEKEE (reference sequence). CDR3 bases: TGTGCCAGCAGCGTTTCCCAGGGGGTTGAATCTTTCTTT. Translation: CASSVSQGVESFF.

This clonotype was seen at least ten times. CDR3 protein: CATSRDRGWGYEQYF. The CDR3 DNA sequence: TGTGCCACCAGCAGAGATCGGGGATGGGGCTACGAGCAGTACTTC. V is TRBV15 and J is TRBJ2-7, with a weak D call TRBD2 (5 bases). Trimming pared 0 bases from V and 3 bases from J, leaving 12 bases between. CDR3 length: 15 amino acids. CDR1 is LNHNV and CDR2 is YYDKDF in the germline V gene (reference sequence).